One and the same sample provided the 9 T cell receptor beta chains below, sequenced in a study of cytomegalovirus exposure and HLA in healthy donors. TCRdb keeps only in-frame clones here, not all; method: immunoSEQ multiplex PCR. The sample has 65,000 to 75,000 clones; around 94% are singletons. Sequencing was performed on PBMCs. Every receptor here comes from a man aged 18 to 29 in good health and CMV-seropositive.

The CDR3 DNA is TGTGCCAGCAGCTTGGGACAGTATAGCAATCAGCCCCAGCATTTT. The encoded protein is CASSLGQYSNQPQHF. The chain employs TRBV5-8 and TRBJ1-5; a weak D match, TRBD1 (5 bases). The CDR3 has 15 amino acids. Deletions cut 0 bases from V and 0 bases from J, with 7 bases between. Germline V lookup: CDR1 SGHTS, CDR2 YDEGEE.

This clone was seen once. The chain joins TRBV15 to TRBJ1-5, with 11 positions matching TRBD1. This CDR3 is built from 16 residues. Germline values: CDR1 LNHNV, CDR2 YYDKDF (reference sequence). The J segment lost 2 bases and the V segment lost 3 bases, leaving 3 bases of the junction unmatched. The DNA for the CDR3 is TGTGCCACCAGCAGGAGGACAGGGGGCGGCAATCAGCCCCAGCATTTT. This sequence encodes CATSRRTGGGNQPQHF.

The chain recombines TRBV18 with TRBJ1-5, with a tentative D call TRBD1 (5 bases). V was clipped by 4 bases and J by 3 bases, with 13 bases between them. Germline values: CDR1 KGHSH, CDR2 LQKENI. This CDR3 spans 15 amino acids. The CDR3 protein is CASSLSDTINQPQHF. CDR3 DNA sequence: TGTGCCAGCTCACTGTCGGACACGATCAATCAGCCCCAGCATTTT.

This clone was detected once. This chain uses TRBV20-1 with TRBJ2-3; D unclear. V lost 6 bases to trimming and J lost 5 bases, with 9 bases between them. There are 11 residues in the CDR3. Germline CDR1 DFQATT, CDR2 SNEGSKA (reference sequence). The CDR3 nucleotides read TGCAGTGCCCCTATGATAGATACGCAGTATTTT. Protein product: CSAPMIDTQYF.

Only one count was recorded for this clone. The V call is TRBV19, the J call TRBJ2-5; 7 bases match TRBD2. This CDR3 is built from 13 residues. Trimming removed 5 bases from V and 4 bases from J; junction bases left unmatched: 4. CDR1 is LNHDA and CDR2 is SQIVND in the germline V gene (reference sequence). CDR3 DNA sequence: TGTGCCAGTAGTTCTGGGGGGGGAGAGACCCAGTACTTC. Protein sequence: CASSSGGGETQYF.

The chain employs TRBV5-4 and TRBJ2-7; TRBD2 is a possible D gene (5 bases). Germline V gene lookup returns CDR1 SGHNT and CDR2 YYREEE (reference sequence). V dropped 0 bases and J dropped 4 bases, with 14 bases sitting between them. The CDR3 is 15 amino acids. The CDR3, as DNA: TGTGCCAGCAGCTTGGCCGAGCTGGGCGGGTACGAGCAGTACTTC. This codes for CASSLAELGGYEQYF.

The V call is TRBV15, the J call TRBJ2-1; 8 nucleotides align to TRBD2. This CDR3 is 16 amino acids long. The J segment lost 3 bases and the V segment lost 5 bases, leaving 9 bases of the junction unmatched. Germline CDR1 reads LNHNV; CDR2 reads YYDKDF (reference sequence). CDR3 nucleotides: TGTGCCACCAGCCGACGATCTAGCGGGCGCTACAATGAGCAGTTCTTC. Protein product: CATSRRSSGRYNEQFF.

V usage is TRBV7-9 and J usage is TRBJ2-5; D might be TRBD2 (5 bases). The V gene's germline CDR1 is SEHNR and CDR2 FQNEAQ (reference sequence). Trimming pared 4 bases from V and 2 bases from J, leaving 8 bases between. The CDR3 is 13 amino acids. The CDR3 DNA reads TGTGCCAGCAGCTCACGAGGGCAAGAGACCCAGTACTTC. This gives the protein CASSSRGQETQYF.

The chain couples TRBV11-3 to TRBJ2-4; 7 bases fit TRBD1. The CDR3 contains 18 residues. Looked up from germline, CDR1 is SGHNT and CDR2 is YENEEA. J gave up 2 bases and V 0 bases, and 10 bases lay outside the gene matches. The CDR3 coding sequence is TGTGCCAGCAGCTTAGATTTCCCCAGGGGGTTAACCAAAAACATTCAGTACTTC. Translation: CASSLDFPRGLTKNIQYF.